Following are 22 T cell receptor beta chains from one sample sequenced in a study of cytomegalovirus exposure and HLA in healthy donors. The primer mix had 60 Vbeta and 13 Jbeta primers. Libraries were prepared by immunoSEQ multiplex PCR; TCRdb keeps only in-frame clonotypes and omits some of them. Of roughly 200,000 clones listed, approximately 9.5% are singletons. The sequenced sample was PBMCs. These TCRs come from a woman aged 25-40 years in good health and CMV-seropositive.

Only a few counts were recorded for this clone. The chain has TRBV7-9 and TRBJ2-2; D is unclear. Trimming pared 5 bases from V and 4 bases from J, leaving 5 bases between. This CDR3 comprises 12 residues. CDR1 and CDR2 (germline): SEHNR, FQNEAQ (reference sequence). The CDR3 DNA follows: TGTGCCAGCAGCACAGCCACCGGGGAGCTGTTTTTT. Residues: CASSTATGELFF.

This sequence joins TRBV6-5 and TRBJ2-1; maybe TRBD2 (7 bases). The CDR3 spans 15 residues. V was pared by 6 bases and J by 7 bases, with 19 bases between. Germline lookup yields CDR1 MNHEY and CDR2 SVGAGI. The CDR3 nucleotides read TGTGCCAGCAGAACCGATAGGGGGAGGGTAAATGAGCAGTTCTTC. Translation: CASRTDRGRVNEQFF.

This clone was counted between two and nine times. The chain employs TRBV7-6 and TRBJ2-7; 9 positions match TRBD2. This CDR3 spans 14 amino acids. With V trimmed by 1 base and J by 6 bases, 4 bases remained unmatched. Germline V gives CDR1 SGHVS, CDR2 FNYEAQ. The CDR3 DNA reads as TGTGCCAGCAGCTTAGTAGCGGGAGTACGCGAGCAGTACTTC. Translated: CASSLVAGVREQYF.

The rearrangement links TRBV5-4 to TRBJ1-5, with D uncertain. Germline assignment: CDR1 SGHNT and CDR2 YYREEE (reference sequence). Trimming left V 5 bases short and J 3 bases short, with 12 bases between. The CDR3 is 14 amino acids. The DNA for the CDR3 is TGTGCCAGCAGTGAGAACCCCTCCAATCAGCCCCAGCATTTT. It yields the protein CASSENPSNQPQHF.

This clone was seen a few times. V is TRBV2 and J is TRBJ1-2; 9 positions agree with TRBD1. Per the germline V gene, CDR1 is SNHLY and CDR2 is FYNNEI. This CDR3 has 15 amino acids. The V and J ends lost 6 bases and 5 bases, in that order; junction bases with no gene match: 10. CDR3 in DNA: TGTGCCAGCAGGGGCGGGACAGGGCTTGTATATGGCTACACCTTC. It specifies CASRGGTGLVYGYTF. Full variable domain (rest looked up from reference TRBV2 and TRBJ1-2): EPEVTQTPSHQVTQMGQEVILRCVPISNHLYFYWYRQILGQKVEFLVSFYNNEISEKSEIFDDQFSVERPDGSNFTLKIRSTKLEDSAMYFCASRGGTGLVYGYTFGSGTRLTVV.

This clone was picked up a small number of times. The CDR3 region has the DNA TGTGCCAGCAGCTTGGAGGGACAGGGTAATACTGAAGCTTTCTTT. Residues: CASSLEGQGNTEAFF. The chain employs TRBV5-5 and TRBJ1-1; 9 bases map to TRBD1. V dropped 0 bases and J dropped 5; count of bases not matched to a gene: 5. Germline CDR1 SGHKS, CDR2 YYEKEE (reference sequence). CDR3 length: 15 amino acids.

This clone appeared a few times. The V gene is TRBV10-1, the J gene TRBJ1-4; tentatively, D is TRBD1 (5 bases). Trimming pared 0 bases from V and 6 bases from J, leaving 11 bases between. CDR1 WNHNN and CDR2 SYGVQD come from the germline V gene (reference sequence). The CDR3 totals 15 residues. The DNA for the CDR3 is TGCGCCAGCAGTGAGTCGCAGGGAAGGGATGAAAAACTGTTTTTT. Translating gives CASSESQGRDEKLFF.

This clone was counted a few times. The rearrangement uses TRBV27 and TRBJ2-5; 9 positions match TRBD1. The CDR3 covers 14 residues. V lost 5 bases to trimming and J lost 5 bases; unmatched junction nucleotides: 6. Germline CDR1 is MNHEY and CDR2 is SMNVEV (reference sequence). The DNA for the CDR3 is TGTGCCAGCAGTCCCTCGACAGGGGGGGAGACCCAGTACTTC. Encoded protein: CASSPSTGGETQYF.

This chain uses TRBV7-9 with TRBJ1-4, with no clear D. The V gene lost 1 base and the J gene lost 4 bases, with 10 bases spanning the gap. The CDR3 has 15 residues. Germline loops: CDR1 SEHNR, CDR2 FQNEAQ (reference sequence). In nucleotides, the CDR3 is TGTGCCAGCAGCTTAGGGGCAGTTGTTAATGAAAAACTGTTTTTT. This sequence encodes CASSLGAVVNEKLFF.

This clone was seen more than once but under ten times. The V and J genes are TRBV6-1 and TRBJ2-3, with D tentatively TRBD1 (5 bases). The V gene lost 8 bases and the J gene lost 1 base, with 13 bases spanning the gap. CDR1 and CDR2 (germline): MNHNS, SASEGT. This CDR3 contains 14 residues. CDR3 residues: CASGRQWGTDTQYF. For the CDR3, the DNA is TGTGCCAGCGGGCGACAGTGGGGCACAGATACGCAGTATTTT.

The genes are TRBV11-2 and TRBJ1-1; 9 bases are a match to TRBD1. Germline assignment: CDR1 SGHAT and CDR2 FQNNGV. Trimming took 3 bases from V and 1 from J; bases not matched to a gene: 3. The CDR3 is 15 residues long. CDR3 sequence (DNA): TGTGCCAGCAGCTTGCCGGGACAGGGGAACACTGAAGCTTTCTTT. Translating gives CASSLPGQGNTEAFF.

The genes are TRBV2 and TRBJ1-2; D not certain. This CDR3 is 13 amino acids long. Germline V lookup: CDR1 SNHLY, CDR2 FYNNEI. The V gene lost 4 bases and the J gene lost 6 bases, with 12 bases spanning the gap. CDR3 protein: CASSVQKSDGYTF. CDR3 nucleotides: TGTGCCAGCAGTGTACAGAAATCGGATGGCTACACCTTC.

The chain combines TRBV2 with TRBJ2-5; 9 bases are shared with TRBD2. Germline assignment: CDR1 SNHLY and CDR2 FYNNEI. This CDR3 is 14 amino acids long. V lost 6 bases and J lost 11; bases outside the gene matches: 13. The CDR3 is CASRGTSRSTKQYF. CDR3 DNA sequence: TGTGCCAGCAGAGGGACTAGCAGATCTACGAAGCAGTACTTC.

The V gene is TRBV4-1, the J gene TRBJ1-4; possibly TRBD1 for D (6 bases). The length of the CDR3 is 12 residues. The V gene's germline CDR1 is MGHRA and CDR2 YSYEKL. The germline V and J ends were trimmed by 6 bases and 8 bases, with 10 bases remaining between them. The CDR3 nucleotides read TGCGCCAGCAGACAGGGCGGGGAAAAACTGTTTTTT. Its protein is CASRQGGEKLFF.

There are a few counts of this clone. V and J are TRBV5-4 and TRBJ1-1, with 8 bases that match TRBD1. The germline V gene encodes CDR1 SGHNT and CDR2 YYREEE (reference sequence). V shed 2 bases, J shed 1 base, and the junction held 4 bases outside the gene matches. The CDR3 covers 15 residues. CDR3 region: CASSFPTGGNTEAFF. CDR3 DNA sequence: TGTGCCAGCAGCTTCCCTACAGGGGGGAACACTGAAGCTTTCTTT.

The CDR3 region is CASMWGYTEAFF. The CDR3 DNA reads TGTGCCAGTATGTGGGGCTACACTGAAGCTTTCTTT. This rearrangement joins TRBV19 to TRBJ1-1, with D perhaps TRBD1 (5 bases). CDR3 length equals 12 residues. The germline V gene encodes CDR1 LNHDA and CDR2 SQIVND (reference sequence). V was cut by 7 bases and J by 3 bases, with 9 bases left in between.

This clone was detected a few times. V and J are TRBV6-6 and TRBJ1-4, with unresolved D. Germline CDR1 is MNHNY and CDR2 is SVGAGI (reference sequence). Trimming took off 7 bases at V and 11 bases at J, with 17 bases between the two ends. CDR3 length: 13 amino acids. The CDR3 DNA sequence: TGTGCCAGCACCCCTCCGGGAGAGGATAAACTGTTTTTT. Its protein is CASTPPGEDKLFF.

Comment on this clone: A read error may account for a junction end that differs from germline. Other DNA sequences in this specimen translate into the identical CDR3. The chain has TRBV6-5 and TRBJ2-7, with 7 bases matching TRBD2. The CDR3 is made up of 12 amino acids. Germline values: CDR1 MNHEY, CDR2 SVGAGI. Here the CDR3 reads CASRAGVGEQYF. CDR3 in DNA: TGTGCAAGCAGGGCGGGAGTAGGTGAGCAGTACTTC.

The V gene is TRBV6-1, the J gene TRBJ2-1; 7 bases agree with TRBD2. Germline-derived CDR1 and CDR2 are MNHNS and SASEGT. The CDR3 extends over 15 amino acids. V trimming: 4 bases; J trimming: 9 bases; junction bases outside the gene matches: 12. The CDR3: CASSVGVTSVGEQFF. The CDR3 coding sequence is TGTGCCAGCAGTGTCGGAGTAACTAGCGTGGGTGAGCAGTTCTTC.

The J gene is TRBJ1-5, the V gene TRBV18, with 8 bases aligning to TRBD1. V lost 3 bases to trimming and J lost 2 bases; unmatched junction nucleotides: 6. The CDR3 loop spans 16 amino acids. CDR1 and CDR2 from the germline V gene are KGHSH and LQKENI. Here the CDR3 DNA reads TGTGCCAGCTCACCGCAGGGGGCAGGAGGCAATCAGCCCCAGCATTTT. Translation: CASSPQGAGGNQPQHF.

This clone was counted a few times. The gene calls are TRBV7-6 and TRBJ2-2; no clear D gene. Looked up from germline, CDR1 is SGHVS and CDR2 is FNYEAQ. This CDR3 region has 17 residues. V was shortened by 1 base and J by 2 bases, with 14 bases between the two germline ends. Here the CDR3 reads CASSLVPTSINTGELFF. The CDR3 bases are TGTGCCAGCAGCTTAGTCCCGACTTCAATTAACACCGGGGAGCTGTTTTTT.

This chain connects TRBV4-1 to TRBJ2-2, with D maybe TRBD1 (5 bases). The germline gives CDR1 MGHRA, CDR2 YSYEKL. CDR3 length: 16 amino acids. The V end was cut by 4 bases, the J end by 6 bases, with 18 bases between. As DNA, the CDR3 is TGCGCCAGCAGCCTAAGGGTCGACAGCTCCCCCGGGGAGCTGTTTTTT. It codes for CASSLRVDSSPGELFF.